These 19 T cell receptor beta chains were all obtained from the same sample, sequenced in a study of blood T cell repertoires in COVID-19 (dated by TCRdb to 2019 to 2021). The library came from the immunoSEQ multiplex PCR assay. TCRdb re-hosts the immuneACCESS table, in-frame sequences only. Its copies lack some clones; in the studies checked, an unresolved V gene accounts for under half of them, and the cause for the rest is not known. This sample holds roughly 100,000 clones; 81% were observed only once. The ten biggest clones cover over 9% of the sample. Sequencing used peripheral blood. These receptors came from a woman in her 70s with acute or convalescent COVID-19.

The V and J genes are TRBV30 and TRBJ2-1; 8 bases align to TRBD2. J was trimmed by 8 bases and V by 7 bases; bases with no gene match: 13. The CDR3 runs to 14 residues. The germline CDR1 and CDR2 sequences are GTSNPN and SVGIG (reference sequence). CDR3 protein: CASFTSGGGDEQFF. The CDR3 nucleotides read TGTGCCTCCTTCACTTCCGGGGGGGGCGATGAGCAGTTCTTC.

The V and J genes are TRBV5-1 and TRBJ2-2; 15 bases are shared with TRBD2. Per germline, CDR1 SGHRS and CDR2 YFSETQ. The CDR3 is made up of 17 amino acids. The J segment lost 9 bases and the V segment lost 4 bases, leaving 10 bases of the junction unmatched. The CDR3 DNA sequence: TGCGCCAGCAGCCCTGTCCCGGGACTAGCGGGAGGATGGGAGCTGTTTTTT. It yields the protein CASSPVPGLAGGWELFF.

This clone came up once. The chain recombines TRBV28 with TRBJ2-4; weak D call: TRBD1 (5 bases). Per germline, CDR1 MDHEN and CDR2 SYDVKM. The ends were cut back, 4 bases at V and 10 bases at J, with 20 bases in the middle. The CDR3 sequence is 15 residues long. This chain's CDR3 is CASSSPTVVGRIQYF. Written as DNA, the CDR3 is TGTGCCAGCAGTTCCCCGACTGTCGTGGGGCGGATTCAGTACTTC.

This chain links TRBV4-2 with TRBJ2-3, with 8 bases lining up with TRBD2. The CDR3 has 16 amino acids. Germline CDR1 reads LGHNA; CDR2 reads YNFKEQ. The V gene end was trimmed by 0 bases and the J gene end by 4 bases; junction bases not matched to a gene: 6. The CDR3 DNA is TGTGCCAGCAGCCAAGAGAATAGCGGGATCGCAGATACGCAGTATTTT. Translating gives CASSQENSGIADTQYF.

The rearrangement joins TRBV29-1 to TRBJ1-1; D remains ambiguous. CDR3 length: 12 amino acids. Germline CDR1 is SQVTM and CDR2 is ANQGSEA. The V and J ends lost 4 bases and 0 bases respectively, with 6 bases between them. DNA of the CDR3: TGCAGCGTTGGACATTTGAACACTGAAGCTTTCTTT. Translation gives CSVGHLNTEAFF.

The rearrangement links TRBV10-3 to TRBJ2-5; 8 bases align to TRBD2. V trimming: 7 bases; J trimming: 5 bases; junction bases outside the gene matches: 6. The germline CDR1 and CDR2 sequences are ENHRY and SYGVKD. The CDR3 sequence is 13 residues long. CDR3 DNA: TGTGCCATCACGGAGCGGGAGTGGGAGACCCAGTACTTC. This gives the protein CAITEREWETQYF.

This chain joins TRBV30 and TRBJ1-2, with 7 bases fitting TRBD1. CDR3 size: 13 residues. V was clipped by 1 base and J by 8 bases; unmatched bases: 7. Germline V lookup: CDR1 GTSNPN, CDR2 SVGIG (reference sequence). Here the CDR3 reads CAWSGDRDLGYTF. The DNA for the CDR3 is TGTGCCTGGAGTGGAGACAGGGATCTCGGCTACACCTTC.

This clone was seen once. The V and J genes are TRBV6-5 and TRBJ2-3, with TRBD2 as a possible D gene (6 bases). Germline CDR1 MNHEY, CDR2 SVGAGI. V was pared by 2 bases and J by 1 base, with 7 bases between. This CDR3 is 14 amino acids long. The DNA for the CDR3 is TGTGCCAGCAGTTACGCTAGCGGCACAGATACGCAGTATTTT. As protein: CASSYASGTDTQYF.

The CDR3 DNA is TGTGCCAGCTGGTTTGGGGCTTTTAACACAGATACGCAGTATTTT. Translation: CASWFGAFNTDTQYF. This chain uses TRBV7-9 with TRBJ2-3, with a weak D call TRBD1 (5 bases). Germline V gene sequence: CDR1 SEHNR, CDR2 FQNEAQ (reference sequence). The CDR3 length is 15 residues. Trimming took off 8 bases at V and 2 bases at J, with 17 bases between the two ends.

J is TRBJ1-2 and V is TRBV6-5, with TRBD1 matching 7 bases. Germline CDR1 is MNHEY and CDR2 is SVGAGI. V lost 6 bases, J lost 9 bases, and 13 bases stayed unmatched. This CDR3 spans 14 amino acids. The CDR3 loop is CASSQRDSRASYTF. The CDR3 DNA reads as TGTGCCAGCAGCCAAAGGGACAGTAGAGCGAGCTACACCTTC.

The rearrangement uses TRBV5-1 and TRBJ1-2; a weak D match, TRBD1 (5 bases). The CDR3 loop spans 14 amino acids. V lost 0 bases and J lost 6, with 12 bases in between. Germline CDR1 reads SGHRS; CDR2 reads YFSETQ. Written as DNA, the CDR3 is TGCGCCAGCAGCTTGGTGCAGGGCGGACATGGCTACACCTTC. Protein: CASSLVQGGHGYTF.

This chain links TRBV19 with TRBJ2-2, with 9 nucleotides matching TRBD2. J gave up 0 bases and V 10 bases, and 12 bases lay outside the gene matches. CDR3 length: 17 amino acids. Looked up from germline, CDR1 is LNHDA and CDR2 is SQIVND (reference sequence). The CDR3 DNA is TGTGCCACCCACCCGCTAGCGGGAATCTCGAACACCGGGGAGCTGTTTTTT. Amino acid sequence: CATHPLAGISNTGELFF.

This clone was detected a few times. This chain links TRBV6-2 or TRBV6-3 with TRBJ2-1, with 10 bases identical to TRBD2. CDR3 length: 15 amino acids. The trim removed 2 bases at V and 8 bases at J, leaving 6 bases unmatched. Per germline, CDR1 MNHEY and CDR2 SVGEGT. The CDR3 region has the DNA TGTGCCAGCAGTTACCAAGCGGGAGGGCCTGATGAGCAGTTCTTC. It yields the protein CASSYQAGGPDEQFF.

The chain links TRBV27 to TRBJ2-1, with D maybe TRBD1 (5 bases). The CDR3 totals 11 residues. The ends were cut back, 3 bases at V and 8 bases at J, with 5 bases in the middle. Germline assignment: CDR1 MNHEY and CDR2 SMNVEV (reference sequence). The CDR3 sequence is CASSLGHEQFF. In nucleotides, the CDR3 is TGTGCCAGCAGTTTGGGGCATGAGCAGTTCTTC.

The V gene is TRBV5-4, the J gene TRBJ2-5; D ambiguous. Trimming took off 4 bases at V and 4 bases at J, with 8 bases between the two ends. CDR3 length: 12 amino acids. Germline CDR1 and CDR2: SGHNT and YYREEE (reference sequence). CDR3 sequence: CASSPTGETQYF. The DNA of the CDR3 is TGTGCCAGCAGCCCAACGGGAGAGACCCAGTACTTC.

V gene TRBV29-1 combines with J gene TRBJ1-2; TRBD1 might be the D (5 bases). Germline V gene sequence: CDR1 SQVTM, CDR2 ANQGSEA. The CDR3 is 13 residues long. Trimming took off 3 bases at V and 4 bases at J, with 12 bases between the two ends. The CDR3 spells CSVEGFDSYGYTF. DNA for the CDR3: TGCAGCGTTGAGGGCTTCGACAGCTATGGCTACACCTTC.

This chain links TRBV3-1 (or the pseudogene TRBV3-2) with TRBJ2-7; TRBD2 agrees at 16 bases. This CDR3 spans 18 amino acids. Germline V gene sequence: CDR1 LGHDT, CDR2 YNNKEL (reference sequence). Germline trimming cut 3 bases from V and 0 bases from J; bases unmatched to any gene: 5. CDR3 nucleotide sequence: TGTGCCAGCAGCCAGGAGGGACTAGCGGGAGGGTTCTCCTACGAGCAGTACTTC. Protein product: CASSQEGLAGGFSYEQYF.

This clone was counted only a few times. The genes are TRBV13 and TRBJ1-1; TRBD1 matches at 8 bases. V dropped 1 base and J dropped 1; count of bases not matched to a gene: 2. Germline V CDR1 and CDR2: PRHDT, FYEKMQ (reference sequence). This CDR3 contains 15 residues. The CDR3 reads CASSLDRGGNTEAFF. CDR3 bases: TGTGCCAGCAGCTTAGACAGGGGGGGGAACACTGAAGCTTTCTTT.

The CDR3 region is CASSVRRGNQPQHF. The CDR3 DNA reads TGTGCCAGTAGCGTCAGACGGGGAAATCAGCCCCAGCATTTT. The chain combines TRBV19 with TRBJ1-5; no firm D call. This CDR3 is 14 amino acids long. Germline CDR1 and CDR2: LNHDA and SQIVND (reference sequence). V was pared by 6 bases and J by 4 bases, with 13 bases between.